The 16 T cell receptor beta chains reported below all come from one sample, sequenced in a study of blood T cell repertoires in COVID-19. Produced via immunoSEQ multiplex PCR; TCRdb's table is partial and in-frame only. The table has over 150,000 clones, approximately 87% seen once. Sample: peripheral blood. The source is a woman aged 70 to 79 with COVID-19, enrolled during active disease.

The V and J genes are TRBV28 and TRBJ2-1, with 14 bases matching TRBD2. V gave up 6 bases and J gave up 6 bases; unmatched junction bases: 4. Germline assignment: CDR1 MDHEN and CDR2 SYDVKM. The CDR3 covers 15 residues. CDR3 protein: CASSLGLAGGNEQFF. The CDR3 nucleotides read TGTGCCAGCAGCCTCGGACTAGCGGGGGGCAATGAGCAGTTCTTC.

The DNA for the CDR3 is TGTGCCAGCAGTTACTCTCCGGGGAGCGCTGGAAACACCATATATTTT. Translated: CASSYSPGSAGNTIYF. The chain employs TRBV6-5 and TRBJ1-3; D is undetermined. The V and J ends lost 0 bases and 2 bases respectively, with 11 bases between them. This CDR3 spans 16 amino acids. Germline assignment: CDR1 MNHEY and CDR2 SVGAGI.

The chain employs TRBV2 and TRBJ2-2; the match to TRBD2 covers 9 bases. Germline V gene data show CDR1 as SNHLY and CDR2 as FYNNEI. The CDR3 length is 17 residues. V shed 8 bases and J 5 bases; nucleotides not matched to a gene: 15. Here the CDR3 reads CASSFLAGEVKTGELFF. The CDR3 DNA reads TGTGCCAGCTCTTTTTTAGCGGGGGAGGTAAAAACCGGGGAGCTGTTTTTT.

This rearrangement joins TRBV10-2 to TRBJ2-5; 8 bases fit TRBD2. The trim removed 0 bases at V and 2 bases at J, leaving 2 bases unmatched. Per germline, CDR1 WSHSY and CDR2 SAAADI. The CDR3 is 15 amino acids. The CDR3 protein is CASSESVAGQETQYF. The CDR3 DNA is TGCGCCAGCAGTGAGTCAGTAGCGGGACAAGAGACCCAGTACTTC.

The rearrangement links TRBV11-2 to TRBJ1-4, with 7 bases that match TRBD1. V was clipped by 3 bases and J by 6 bases; unmatched bases: 10. The CDR3 is 16 residues long. The germline V gene has CDR1 SGHAT and CDR2 FQNNGV. CDR3 DNA sequence: TGTGCCAGCAGCTTTACTCCGGGACAGCGTGATGAAAAACTGTTTTTT. It yields the protein CASSFTPGQRDEKLFF.

V usage is TRBV19 and J usage is TRBJ1-1; TRBD1 agrees at 8 bases. Germline assignment: CDR1 LNHDA and CDR2 SQIVND (reference sequence). V was clipped by 7 bases and J by 6 bases; unmatched bases: 16. The length of the CDR3 is 16 residues. CDR3 region: CASNPRGRRVVAEAFF. Written as DNA, the CDR3 is TGTGCCAGTAACCCCAGGGGGCGAAGGGTTGTGGCTGAAGCTTTCTTT.

The chain recombines TRBV28 with TRBJ2-1; 12 positions agree with TRBD2. Trimming cost V 5 bases and J 6 bases; bases outside gene matches: 11. Germline CDR1 MDHEN, CDR2 SYDVKM. The CDR3 is 17 residues long. CDR3 DNA: TGTGCCAGCAGTCCCTGGGGGACTAGCGGGCACATCAATGAGCAGTTCTTC. Translation gives CASSPWGTSGHINEQFF.

This sequence joins TRBV18 and TRBJ2-5; perhaps TRBD1 as D (6 bases). Germline V CDR1 and CDR2: KGHSH, LQKENI. Trimming pared 5 bases from V and 1 base from J, leaving 8 bases between. CDR3 length: 13 residues. CDR3 protein: CASSGTPQETQYF. DNA of the CDR3: TGTGCCAGCTCAGGGACACCCCAAGAGACCCAGTACTTC.

J is TRBJ2-3 and V is TRBV6-5; D is ambiguous. V was clipped by 5 bases and J by 2 bases, with 11 bases between them. The CDR3 is 14 amino acids. Per germline, CDR1 MNHEY and CDR2 SVGAGI. Written as DNA, the CDR3 is TGTGCCAGCAGTCTAAAAAAAATCACAGATACGCAGTATTTT. This sequence encodes CASSLKKITDTQYF.

The CDR3 spells CASSSGGTSGGHEQYF. CDR3 bases: TGTGCCAGCAGTTCAGGCGGGACTAGCGGGGGCCACGAGCAGTACTTC. The rearrangement links TRBV28 to TRBJ2-7, with TRBD2 matching 14 bases. Germline trimming cut 4 bases from V and 5 bases from J; bases unmatched to any gene: 7. This CDR3 spans 16 amino acids. Germline CDR1 is MDHEN and CDR2 is SYDVKM. The complete variable domain, with remaining parts taken from reference TRBV28 and TRBJ2-7, reads DVKVTQSSRYLVKRTGEKVFLECVQDMDHENMFWYRQDPGLGLRLIYFSYDVKMKEKGDIPEGYSVSREKKERFSLILESASTNQTSMYLCASSSGGTSGGHEQYFGPGTRLTVT.

The CDR3 loop is CASSLQSETNYGYTF. Written as DNA, the CDR3 is TGCGCCAGCAGCTTGCAGAGCGAGACTAACTATGGCTACACCTTC. The gene calls are TRBV5-1 and TRBJ1-2; D call uncertain. Germline CDR1 is SGHRS and CDR2 is YFSETQ. Trimming removed 1 base from V and 0 bases from J, with 10 bases in between. The CDR3 extends over 15 amino acids.

V and J are TRBV6-5 and TRBJ2-7, with a weak D call TRBD2 (5 bases). The germline V gene has CDR1 MNHEY and CDR2 SVGAGI. This CDR3 is built from 15 residues. Trimming stripped 4 bases from V and 2 bases from J, with 15 bases between. The CDR3 protein is CASSSRTAAPYEQYF. The CDR3 nucleotides read TGTGCCAGCAGTTCAAGGACTGCCGCCCCCTACGAGCAGTACTTC.

V gene TRBV28 combines with J gene TRBJ1-4, with 8 nucleotides matching TRBD1. Germline V lookup: CDR1 MDHEN, CDR2 SYDVKM. The CDR3 has 16 amino acids. V shed 4 bases and J 7 bases; nucleotides not matched to a gene: 11. The CDR3 sequence is CASSSTRTGGGEKLFF. In nucleotides, the CDR3 is TGTGCCAGCAGTTCGACCCGCACAGGGGGGGGTGAAAAACTGTTTTTT. The entire variable domain, with the rest obtained from reference TRBV28 and TRBJ1-4, is as follows: DVKVTQSSRYLVKRTGEKVFLECVQDMDHENMFWYRQDPGLGLRLIYFSYDVKMKEKGDIPEGYSVSREKKERFSLILESASTNQTSMYLCASSSTRTGGGEKLFFGSGTQLSVL.

The chain uses TRBV11-2 and TRBJ2-1; 15 positions match TRBD2. The CDR3 runs 16 residues. Germline CDR1 is SGHAT and CDR2 is FQNNGV. J was trimmed by 10 bases and V by 5 bases; bases with no gene match: 9. CDR3 region: CASSPRTSGGAREQFF. In DNA form, the CDR3 reads TGTGCCAGCAGCCCCCGGACTAGCGGGGGGGCCCGCGAGCAGTTCTTC.

V is TRBV6-1 and J is TRBJ2-7; 7 bases align to TRBD2. V shed 3 bases, J shed 1 base, and the junction held 6 bases outside the gene matches. The CDR3 sequence is 15 residues long. Germline V CDR1 and CDR2: MNHNS, SASEGT. The CDR3 DNA reads as TGTGCCAGCAGTGACGGACTAGTTGTTTCCTACGAGCAGTACTTC. Amino acids: CASSDGLVVSYEQYF.

This clone occurred a few times. DNA for the CDR3: TGTGCCAGCAGTGAAGCTGGGGGGGCGCGTAATTCACCCCTCCACTTT. It codes for CASSEAGGARNSPLHF. V and J are TRBV6-1 and TRBJ1-6, with D maybe TRBD1 (6 bases). The germline gives CDR1 MNHNS, CDR2 SASEGT. V was pared by 0 bases and J by 6 bases, with 12 bases between. The CDR3 consists of 16 residues.